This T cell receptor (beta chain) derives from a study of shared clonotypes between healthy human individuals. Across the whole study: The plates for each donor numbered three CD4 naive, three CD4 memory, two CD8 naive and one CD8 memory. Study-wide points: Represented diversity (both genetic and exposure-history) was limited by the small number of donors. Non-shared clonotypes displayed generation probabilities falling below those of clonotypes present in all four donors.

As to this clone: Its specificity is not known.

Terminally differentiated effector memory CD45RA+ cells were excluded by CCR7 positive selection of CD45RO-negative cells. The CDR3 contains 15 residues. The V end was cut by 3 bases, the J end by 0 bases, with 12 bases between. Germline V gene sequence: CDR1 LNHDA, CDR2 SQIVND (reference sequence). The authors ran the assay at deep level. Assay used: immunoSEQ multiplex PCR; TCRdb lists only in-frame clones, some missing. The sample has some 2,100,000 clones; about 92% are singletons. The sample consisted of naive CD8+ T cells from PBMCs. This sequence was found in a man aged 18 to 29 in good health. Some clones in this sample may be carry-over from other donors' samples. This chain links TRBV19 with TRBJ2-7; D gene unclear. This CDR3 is CASSMTFTISYEQYF. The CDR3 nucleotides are TGTGCCAGTAGTATGACCTTTACCATCTCCTACGAGCAGTACTTC. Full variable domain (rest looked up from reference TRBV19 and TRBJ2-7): DGGITQSPKYLFRKEGQNVTLSCEQNLNHDAMYWYRQDPGQGLRLIYYSQIVNDFQKGDIAEGYSVSREKKESFPLTVTSAQKNPTAFYLCASSMTFTISYEQYFGPGTRLTVT.